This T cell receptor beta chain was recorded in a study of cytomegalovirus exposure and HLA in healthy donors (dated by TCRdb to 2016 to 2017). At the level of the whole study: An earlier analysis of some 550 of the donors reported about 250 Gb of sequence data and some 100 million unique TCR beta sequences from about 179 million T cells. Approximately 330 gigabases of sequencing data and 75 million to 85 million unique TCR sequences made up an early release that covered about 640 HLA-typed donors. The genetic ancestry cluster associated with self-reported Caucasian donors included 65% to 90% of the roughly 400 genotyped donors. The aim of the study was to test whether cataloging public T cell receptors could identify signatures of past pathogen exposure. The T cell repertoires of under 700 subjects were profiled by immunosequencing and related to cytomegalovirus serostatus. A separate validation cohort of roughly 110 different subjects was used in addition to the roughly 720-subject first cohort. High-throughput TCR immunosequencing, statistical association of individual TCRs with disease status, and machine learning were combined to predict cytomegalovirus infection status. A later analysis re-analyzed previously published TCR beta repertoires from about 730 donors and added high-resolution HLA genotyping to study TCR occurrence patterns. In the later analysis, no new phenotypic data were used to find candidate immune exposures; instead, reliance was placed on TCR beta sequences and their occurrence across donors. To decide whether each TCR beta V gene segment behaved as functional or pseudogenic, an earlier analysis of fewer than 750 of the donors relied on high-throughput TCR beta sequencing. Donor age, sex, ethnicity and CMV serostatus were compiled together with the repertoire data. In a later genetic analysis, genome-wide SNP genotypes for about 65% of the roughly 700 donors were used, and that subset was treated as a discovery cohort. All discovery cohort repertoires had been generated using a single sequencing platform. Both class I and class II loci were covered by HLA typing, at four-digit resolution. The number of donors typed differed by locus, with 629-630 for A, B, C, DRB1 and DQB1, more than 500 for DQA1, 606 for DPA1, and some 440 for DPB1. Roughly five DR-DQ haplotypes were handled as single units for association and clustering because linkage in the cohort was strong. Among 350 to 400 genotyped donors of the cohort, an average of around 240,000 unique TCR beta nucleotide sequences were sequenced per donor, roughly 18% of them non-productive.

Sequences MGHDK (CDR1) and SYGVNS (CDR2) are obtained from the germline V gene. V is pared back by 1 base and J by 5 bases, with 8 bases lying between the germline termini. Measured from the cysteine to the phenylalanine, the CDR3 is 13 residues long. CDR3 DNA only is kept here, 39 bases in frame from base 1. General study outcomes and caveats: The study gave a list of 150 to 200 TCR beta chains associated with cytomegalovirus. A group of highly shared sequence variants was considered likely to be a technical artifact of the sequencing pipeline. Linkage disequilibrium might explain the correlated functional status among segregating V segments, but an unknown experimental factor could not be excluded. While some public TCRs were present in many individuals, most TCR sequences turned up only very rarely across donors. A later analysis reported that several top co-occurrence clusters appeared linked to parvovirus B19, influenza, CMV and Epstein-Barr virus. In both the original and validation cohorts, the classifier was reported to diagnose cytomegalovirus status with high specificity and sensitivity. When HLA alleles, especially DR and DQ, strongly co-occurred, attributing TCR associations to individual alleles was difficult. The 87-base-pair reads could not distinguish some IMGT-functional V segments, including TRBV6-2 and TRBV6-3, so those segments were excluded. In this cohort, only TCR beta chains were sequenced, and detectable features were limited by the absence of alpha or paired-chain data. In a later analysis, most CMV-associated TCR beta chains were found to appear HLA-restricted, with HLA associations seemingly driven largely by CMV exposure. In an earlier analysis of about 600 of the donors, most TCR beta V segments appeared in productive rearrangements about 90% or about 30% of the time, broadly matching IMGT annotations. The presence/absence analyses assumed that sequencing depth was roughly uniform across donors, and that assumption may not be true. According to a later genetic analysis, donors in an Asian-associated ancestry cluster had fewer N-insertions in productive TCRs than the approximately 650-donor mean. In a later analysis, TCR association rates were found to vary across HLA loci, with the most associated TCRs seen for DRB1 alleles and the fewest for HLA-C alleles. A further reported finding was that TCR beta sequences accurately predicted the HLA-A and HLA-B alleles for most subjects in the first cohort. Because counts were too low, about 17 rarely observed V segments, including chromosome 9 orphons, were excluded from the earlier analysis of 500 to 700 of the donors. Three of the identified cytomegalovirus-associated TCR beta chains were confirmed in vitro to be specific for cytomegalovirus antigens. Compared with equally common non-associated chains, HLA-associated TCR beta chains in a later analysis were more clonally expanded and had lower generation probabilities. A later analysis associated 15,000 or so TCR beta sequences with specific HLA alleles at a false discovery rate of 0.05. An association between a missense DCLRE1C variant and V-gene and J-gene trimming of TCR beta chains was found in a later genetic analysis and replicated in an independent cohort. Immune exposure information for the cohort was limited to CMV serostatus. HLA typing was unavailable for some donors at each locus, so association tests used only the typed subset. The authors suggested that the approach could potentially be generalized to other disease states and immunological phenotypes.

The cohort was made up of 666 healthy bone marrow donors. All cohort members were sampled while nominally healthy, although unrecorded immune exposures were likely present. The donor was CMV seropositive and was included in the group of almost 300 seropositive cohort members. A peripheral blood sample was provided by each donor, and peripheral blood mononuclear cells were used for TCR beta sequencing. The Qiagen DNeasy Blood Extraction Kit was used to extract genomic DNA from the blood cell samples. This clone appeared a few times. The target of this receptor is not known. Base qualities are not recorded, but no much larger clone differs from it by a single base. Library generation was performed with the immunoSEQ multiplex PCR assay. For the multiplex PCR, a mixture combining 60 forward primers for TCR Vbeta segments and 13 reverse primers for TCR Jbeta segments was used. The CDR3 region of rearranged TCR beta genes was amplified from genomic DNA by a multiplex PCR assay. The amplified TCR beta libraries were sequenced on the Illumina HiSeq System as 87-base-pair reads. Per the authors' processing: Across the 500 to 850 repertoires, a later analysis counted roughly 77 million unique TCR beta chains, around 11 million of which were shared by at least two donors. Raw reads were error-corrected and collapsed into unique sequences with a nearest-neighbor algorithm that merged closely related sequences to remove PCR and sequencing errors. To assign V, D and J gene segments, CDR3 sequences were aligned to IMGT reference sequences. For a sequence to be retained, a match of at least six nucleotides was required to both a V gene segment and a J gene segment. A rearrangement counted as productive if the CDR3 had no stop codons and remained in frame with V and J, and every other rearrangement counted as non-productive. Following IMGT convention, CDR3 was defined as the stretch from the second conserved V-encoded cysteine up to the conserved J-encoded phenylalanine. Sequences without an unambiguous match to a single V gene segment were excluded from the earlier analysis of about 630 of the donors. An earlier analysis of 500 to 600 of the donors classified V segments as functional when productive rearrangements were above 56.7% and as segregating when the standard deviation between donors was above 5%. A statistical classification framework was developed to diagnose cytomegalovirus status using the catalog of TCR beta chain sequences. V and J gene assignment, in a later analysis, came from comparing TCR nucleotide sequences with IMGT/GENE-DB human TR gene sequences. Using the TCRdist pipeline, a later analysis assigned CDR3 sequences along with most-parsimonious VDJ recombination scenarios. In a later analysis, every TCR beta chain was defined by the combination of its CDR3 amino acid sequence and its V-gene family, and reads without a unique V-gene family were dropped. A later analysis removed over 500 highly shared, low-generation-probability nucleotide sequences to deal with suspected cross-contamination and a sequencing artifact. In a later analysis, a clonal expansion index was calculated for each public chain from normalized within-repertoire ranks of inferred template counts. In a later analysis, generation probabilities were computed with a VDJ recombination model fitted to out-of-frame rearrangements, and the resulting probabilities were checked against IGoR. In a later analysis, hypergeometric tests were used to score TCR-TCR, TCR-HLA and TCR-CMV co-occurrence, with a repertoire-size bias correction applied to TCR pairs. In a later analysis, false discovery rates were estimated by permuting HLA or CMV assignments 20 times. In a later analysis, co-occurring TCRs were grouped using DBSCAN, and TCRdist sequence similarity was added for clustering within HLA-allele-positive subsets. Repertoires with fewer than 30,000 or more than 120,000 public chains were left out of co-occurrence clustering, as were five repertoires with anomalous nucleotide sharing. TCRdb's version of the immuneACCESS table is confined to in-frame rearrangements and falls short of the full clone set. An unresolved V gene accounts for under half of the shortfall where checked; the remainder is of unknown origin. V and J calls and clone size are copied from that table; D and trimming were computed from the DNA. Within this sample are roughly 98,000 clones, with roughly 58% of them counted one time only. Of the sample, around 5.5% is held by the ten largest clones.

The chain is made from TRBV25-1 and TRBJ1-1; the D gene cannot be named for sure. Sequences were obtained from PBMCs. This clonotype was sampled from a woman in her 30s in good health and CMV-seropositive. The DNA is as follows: TGTGCCAGCAGTGAATCGGGTCTAACTGAAGCTTTCTTT. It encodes CASSESGLTEAFF.